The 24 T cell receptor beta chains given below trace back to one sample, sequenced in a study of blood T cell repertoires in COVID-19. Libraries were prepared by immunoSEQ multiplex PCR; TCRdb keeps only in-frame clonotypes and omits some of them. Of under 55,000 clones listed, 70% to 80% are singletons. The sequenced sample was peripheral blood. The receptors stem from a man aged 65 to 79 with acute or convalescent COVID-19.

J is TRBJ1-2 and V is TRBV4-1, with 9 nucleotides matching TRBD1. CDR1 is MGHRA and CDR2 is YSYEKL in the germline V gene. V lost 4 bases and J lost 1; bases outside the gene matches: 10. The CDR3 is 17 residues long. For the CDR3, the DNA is TGCGCCAGCAGCCGGGGGGAAGGGACAGGGATTAACTATGGCTACACCTTC. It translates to CASSRGEGTGINYGYTF.

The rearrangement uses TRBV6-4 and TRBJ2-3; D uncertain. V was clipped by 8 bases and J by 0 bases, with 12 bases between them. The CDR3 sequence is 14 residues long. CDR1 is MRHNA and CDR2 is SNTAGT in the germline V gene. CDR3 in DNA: TGTGCCAGCCCCCCCTCCGTCAGCACAGATACGCAGTATTTT. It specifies CASPPSVSTDTQYF.

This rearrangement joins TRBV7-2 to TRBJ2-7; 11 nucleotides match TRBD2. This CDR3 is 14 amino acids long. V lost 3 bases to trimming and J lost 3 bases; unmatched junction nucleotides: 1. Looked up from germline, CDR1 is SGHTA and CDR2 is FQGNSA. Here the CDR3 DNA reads TGTGCCAGCAGCTTCCTAGCGGGGGGCTACGAGCAGTACTTC. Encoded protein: CASSFLAGGYEQYF.

This chain's CDR3 is CASSQVRGRTDTQYF. CDR3 nucleotide sequence: TGTGCCAGCAGCCAAGTGCGAGGGCGCACAGATACGCAGTATTTT. The V and J genes are TRBV14 and TRBJ2-3, with a weak D call TRBD2 (5 bases). The CDR3 length is 15 residues. Germline V lookup: CDR1 SGHDN, CDR2 FVKESK. Trimming took 1 base from V and 1 from J, leaving 9 bases between them. Full variable domain (rest looked up from reference TRBV14 and TRBJ2-3): EAGVTQFPSHSVIEKGQTVTLRCDPISGHDNLYWYRRVMGKEIKFLLHFVKESKQDESGMPNNRFLAERTGGTYSTLKVQPAELEDSGVYFCASSQVRGRTDTQYFGPGTRLTVL.

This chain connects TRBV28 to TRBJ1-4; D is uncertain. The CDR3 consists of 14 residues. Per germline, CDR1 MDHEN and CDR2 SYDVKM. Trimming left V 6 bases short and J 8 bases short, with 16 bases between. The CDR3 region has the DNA TGTGCCAGCAGCCCCGCGTACTTAAAGGAAAAACTGTTTTTT. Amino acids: CASSPAYLKEKLFF.

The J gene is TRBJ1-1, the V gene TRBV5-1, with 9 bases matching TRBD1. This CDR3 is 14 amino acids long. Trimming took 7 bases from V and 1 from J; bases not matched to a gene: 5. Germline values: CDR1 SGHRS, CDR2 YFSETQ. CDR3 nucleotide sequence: TGCGCCAGCTTACCGGGACAGGGGAACACTGAAGCTTTCTTT. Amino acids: CASLPGQGNTEAFF.

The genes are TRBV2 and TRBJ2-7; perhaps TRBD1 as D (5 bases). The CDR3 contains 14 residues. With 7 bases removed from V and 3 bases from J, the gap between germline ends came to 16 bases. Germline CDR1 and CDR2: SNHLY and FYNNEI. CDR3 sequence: CASNKGLGLYEQYF. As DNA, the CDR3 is TGTGCCAGCAATAAGGGGTTAGGGCTCTACGAGCAGTACTTC.

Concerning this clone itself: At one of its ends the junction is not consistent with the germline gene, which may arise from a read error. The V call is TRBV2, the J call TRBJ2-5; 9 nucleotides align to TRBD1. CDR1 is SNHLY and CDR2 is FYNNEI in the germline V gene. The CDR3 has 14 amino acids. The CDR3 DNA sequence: TGTGCCAGCAGAGAAGACAGGGGGGTAAAGACCCAGTACTTC. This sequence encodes CASREDRGVKTQYF. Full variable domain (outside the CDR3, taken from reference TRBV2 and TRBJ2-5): EPEVTQTPSHQVTQMGQEVILRCVPISNHLYFYWYRQILGQKVEFLVSFYNNEISEKSEIFDDQFSVERPDGSNFTLKIRSTKLEDSAMYFCASREDRGVKTQYFGPGTRLLVL.

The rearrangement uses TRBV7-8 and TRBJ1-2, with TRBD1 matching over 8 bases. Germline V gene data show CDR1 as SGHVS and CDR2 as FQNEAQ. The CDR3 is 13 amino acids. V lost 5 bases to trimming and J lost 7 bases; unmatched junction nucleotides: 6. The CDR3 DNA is TGTGCCAGCAGCGGTAGGACAGGGACTGGCTACACCTTC. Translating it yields CASSGRTGTGYTF. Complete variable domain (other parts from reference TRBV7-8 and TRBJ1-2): GAGVSQSPRYKVAKRGQDVALRCDPISGHVSLFWYQQALGQGPEFLTYFQNEAQLDKSGLPSDRFFAERPEGSVSTLKIQRTQQEDSAVYLCASSGRTGTGYTFGSGTRLTVV.

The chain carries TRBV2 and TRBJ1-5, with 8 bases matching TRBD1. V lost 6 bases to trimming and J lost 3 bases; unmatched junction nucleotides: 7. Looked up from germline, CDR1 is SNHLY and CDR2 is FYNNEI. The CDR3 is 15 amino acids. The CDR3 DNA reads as TGTGCCAGCAGGGGAACAGGGGGATACAATCAGCCCCAGCATTTT. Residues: CASRGTGGYNQPQHF.

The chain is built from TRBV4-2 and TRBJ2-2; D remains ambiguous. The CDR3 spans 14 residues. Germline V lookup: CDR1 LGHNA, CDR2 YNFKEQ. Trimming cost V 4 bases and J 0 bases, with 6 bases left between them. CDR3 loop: CASSLAANTGELFF. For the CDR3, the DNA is TGTGCCAGCAGCCTGGCGGCGAACACCGGGGAGCTGTTTTTT.

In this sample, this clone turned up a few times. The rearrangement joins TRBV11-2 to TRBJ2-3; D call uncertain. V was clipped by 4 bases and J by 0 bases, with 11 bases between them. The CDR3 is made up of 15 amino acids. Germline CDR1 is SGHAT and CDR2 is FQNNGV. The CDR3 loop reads CASSSETTSTDTQYF. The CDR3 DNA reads TGTGCCAGCAGCTCGGAGACGACTAGCACAGATACGCAGTATTTT.

CDR3 nucleotides: TGTGCCAGCAGCGCCCAGACAGGGCGCCATGAGCAGTTCTTC. Translating it yields CASSAQTGRHEQFF. The rearrangement uses TRBV7-2 and TRBJ2-1, with TRBD1 matching over 7 bases. J lost 8 bases, V lost 5 bases, and 9 bases had no gene match. CDR1 is SGHTA and CDR2 is FQGNSA in the germline V gene. The length of the CDR3 is 14 residues.

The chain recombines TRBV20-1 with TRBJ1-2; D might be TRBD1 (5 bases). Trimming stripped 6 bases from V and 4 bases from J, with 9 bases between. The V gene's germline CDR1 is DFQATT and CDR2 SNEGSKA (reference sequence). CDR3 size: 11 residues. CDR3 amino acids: CSAVGGYGYTF. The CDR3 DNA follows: TGCAGTGCAGTGGGGGGCTATGGCTACACCTTC.

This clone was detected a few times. The CDR3 bases are TGCGCCAGCAGCTTGGATTCGGACAATGAGCAGTTCTTC. Protein: CASSLDSDNEQFF. The rearrangement links TRBV5-1 to TRBJ2-1; no definite D call. Between the trimmed V and J ends, which lost 0 bases and 5 bases, there was a span of 6 bases. Germline values: CDR1 SGHRS, CDR2 YFSETQ. This CDR3 has 13 residues.

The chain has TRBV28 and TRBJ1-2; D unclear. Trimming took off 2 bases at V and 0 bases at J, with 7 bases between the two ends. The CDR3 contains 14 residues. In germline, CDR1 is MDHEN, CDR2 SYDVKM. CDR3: CASSLHQANYGYTF. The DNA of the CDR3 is TGTGCCAGCAGTTTACACCAGGCTAACTATGGCTACACCTTC.

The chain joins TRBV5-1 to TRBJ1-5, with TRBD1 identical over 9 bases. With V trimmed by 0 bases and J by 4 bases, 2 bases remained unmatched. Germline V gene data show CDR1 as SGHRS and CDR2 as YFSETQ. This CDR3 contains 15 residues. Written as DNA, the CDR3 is TGCGCCAGCAGCTTGGATGGACAGGGGAATCAGCCCCAGCATTTT. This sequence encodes CASSLDGQGNQPQHF.

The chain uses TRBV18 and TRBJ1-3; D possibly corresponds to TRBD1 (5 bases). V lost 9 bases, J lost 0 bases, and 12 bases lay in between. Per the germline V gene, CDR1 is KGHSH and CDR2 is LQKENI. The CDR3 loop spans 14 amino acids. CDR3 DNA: TGTGCCAGTGAGCAGGGTCACTCTGGAAACACCATATATTTT. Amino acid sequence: CASEQGHSGNTIYF. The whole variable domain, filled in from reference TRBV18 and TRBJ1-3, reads NAGVMQNPRHLVRRRGQEARLRCSPMKGHSHVYWYRQLPEEGLKFMVYLQKENIIDESGMPKERFSAEFPKEGPSILRIQQVVRGDSAAYFCASEQGHSGNTIYFGEGSWLTVV.

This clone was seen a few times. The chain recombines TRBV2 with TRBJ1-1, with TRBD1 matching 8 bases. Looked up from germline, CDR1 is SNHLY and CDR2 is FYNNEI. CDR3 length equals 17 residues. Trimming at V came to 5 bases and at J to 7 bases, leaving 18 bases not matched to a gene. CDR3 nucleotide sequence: TGTGCCAGCAGTACTAGAGACAGGGGCACCCTGTCGTATGAAGCTTTCTTT. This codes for CASSTRDRGTLSYEAFF.

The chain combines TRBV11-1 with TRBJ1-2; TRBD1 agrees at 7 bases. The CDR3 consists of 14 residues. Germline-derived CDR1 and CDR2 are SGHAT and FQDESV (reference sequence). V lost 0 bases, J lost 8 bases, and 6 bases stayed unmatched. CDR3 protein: CASSLAITGEGYTF. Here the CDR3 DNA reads TGTGCCAGCAGCTTAGCGATAACAGGGGAAGGCTACACCTTC.

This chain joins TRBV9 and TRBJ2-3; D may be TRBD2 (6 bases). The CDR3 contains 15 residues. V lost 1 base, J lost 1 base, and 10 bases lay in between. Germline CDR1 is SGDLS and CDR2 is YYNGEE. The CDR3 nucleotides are TGTGCCAGCAGCGTATCCGGGAGAGGCACAGATACGCAGTATTTT. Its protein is CASSVSGRGTDTQYF.

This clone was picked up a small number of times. The CDR3 region has the DNA TGCGCCAGCAGTAGGAGCGGTACCTACGAGCAGTACTTC. Translating it yields CASSRSGTYEQYF. This chain joins TRBV4-1 and TRBJ2-7, with D maybe TRBD2 (5 bases). Per the germline V gene, CDR1 is MGHRA and CDR2 is YSYEKL. The germline V and J ends were trimmed by 6 bases and 2 bases, with 11 bases remaining between them. The CDR3 covers 13 residues.

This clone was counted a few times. As DNA, the CDR3 is TGTGCCAGCAGCCCGGAGGGGCATAGCAATCAGCCCCAGCATTTT. Its protein is CASSPEGHSNQPQHF. This chain links TRBV6-6 with TRBJ1-5, with a weak D call TRBD1 (5 bases). The CDR3 contains 15 residues. The germline V gene has CDR1 MNHNY and CDR2 SVGAGI (reference sequence). The V end was cut by 6 bases, the J end by 0 bases, with 12 bases between.

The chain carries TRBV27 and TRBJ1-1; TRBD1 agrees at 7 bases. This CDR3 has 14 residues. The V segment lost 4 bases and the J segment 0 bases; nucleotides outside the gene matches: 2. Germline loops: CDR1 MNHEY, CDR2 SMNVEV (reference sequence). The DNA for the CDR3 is TGTGCCAGCAGTTCAGGGACAGTGAACACTGAAGCTTTCTTT. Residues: CASSSGTVNTEAFF.